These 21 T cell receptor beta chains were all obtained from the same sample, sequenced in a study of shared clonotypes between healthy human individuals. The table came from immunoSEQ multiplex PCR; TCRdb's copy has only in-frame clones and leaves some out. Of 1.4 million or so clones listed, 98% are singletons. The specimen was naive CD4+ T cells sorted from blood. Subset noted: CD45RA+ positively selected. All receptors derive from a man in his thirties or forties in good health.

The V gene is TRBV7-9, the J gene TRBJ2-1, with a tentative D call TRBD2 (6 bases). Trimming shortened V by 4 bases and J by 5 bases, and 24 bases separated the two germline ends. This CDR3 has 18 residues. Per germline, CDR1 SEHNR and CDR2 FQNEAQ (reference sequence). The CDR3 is CASSSRRRTGGIDNEQFF. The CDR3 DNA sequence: TGTGCCAGCAGCTCGAGAAGGCGTACTGGCGGGATCGACAATGAGCAGTTCTTC.

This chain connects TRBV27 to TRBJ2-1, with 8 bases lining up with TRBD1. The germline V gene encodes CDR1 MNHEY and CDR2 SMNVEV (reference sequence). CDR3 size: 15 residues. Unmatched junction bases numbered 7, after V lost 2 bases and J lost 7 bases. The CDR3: CASSLNQGAGNEQFF. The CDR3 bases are TGTGCCAGCAGTTTAAACCAGGGGGCAGGGAATGAGCAGTTCTTC.

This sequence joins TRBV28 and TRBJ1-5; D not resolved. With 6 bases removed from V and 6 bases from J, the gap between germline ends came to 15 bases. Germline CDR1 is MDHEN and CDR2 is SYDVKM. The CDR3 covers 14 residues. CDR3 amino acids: CASRWRVGSQPQHF. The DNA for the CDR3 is TGTGCCAGCAGATGGAGGGTGGGGAGTCAGCCCCAGCATTTT.

This CDR3 reads CASGGTDQNEQYF. CDR3 DNA: TGCGCCAGCGGAGGGACAGACCAAAACGAGCAGTACTTC. The chain recombines TRBV5-1 with TRBJ2-7; tentatively, D is TRBD1 (7 bases). Trimming pared 7 bases from V and 5 bases from J, leaving 16 bases between. This CDR3 is built from 13 residues. The V gene's germline CDR1 is SGHRS and CDR2 YFSETQ. Filled out from reference TRBV5-1 and TRBJ2-7, the complete variable domain reads KAGVTQTPRYLIKTRGQQVTLSCSPISGHRSVSWYQQTPGQGLQFLFEYFSETQRNKGNFPGRFSGRQFSNSRSEMNVSTLELGDSALYLCASGGTDQNEQYFGPGTRLTVT.

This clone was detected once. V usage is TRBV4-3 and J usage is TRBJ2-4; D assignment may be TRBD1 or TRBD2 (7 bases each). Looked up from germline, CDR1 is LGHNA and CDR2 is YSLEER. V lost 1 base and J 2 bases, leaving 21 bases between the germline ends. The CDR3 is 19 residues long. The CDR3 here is CASSQVVASGGGTKNIQYF. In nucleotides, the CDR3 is TGCGCCAGCAGCCAAGTGGTAGCATCAGGGGGGGGTACCAAAAACATTCAGTACTTC.

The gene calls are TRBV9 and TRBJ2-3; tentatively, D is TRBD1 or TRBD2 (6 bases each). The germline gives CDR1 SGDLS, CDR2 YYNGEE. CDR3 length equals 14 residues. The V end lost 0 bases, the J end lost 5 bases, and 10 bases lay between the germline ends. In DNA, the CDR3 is TGTGCCAGCAGCGTAGGGGGGGCCGAAGATACGCAGTATTTT. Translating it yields CASSVGGAEDTQYF.

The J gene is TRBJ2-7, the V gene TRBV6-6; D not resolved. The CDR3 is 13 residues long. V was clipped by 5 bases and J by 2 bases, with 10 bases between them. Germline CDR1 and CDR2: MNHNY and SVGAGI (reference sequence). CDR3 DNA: TGTGCCAGCAGTAAAGGACGGACCTACGAGCAGTACTTC. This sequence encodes CASSKGRTYEQYF.

The CDR3 here is CASPRRTGVIDEQFF. For the CDR3, the DNA is TGTGCAAGTCCCCGTCGGACAGGGGTCATCGATGAGCAGTTCTTC. J is TRBJ2-1 and V is TRBV12-2; the table's TRBD1 call for D was not verified on the DNA. TRBV12-2 represents a pseudogene. This CDR3 is 15 amino acids long.

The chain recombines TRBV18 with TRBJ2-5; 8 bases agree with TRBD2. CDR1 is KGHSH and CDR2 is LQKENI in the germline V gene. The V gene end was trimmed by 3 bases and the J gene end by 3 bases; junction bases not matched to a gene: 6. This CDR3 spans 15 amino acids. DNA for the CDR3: TGTGCCAGCTCACCCGGGACTAGTCTGGAAGAGACCCAGTACTTC. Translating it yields CASSPGTSLEETQYF.

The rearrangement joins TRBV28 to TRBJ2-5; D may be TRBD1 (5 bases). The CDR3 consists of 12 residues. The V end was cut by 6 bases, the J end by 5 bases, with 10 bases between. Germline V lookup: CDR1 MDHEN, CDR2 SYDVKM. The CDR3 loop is CASRQGRETQYF. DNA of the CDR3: TGTGCCAGCAGGCAGGGTAGGGAGACCCAGTACTTC.

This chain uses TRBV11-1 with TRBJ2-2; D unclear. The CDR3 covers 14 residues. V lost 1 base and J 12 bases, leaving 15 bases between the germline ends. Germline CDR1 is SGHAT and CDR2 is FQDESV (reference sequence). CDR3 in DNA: TGTGCCAGCAGCTTAGAGGCCCCAGTACTTCAGCTGTTTTTT. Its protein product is CASSLEAPVLQLFF. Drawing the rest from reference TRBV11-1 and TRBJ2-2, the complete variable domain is EAEVAQSPRYKITEKSQAVAFWCDPISGHATLYWYRQILGQGPELLVQFQDESVVDDSQLPKDRFSAERLKGVDSTLKIQPAELGDSAMYLCASSLEAPVLQLFFGEGSRLTVL.

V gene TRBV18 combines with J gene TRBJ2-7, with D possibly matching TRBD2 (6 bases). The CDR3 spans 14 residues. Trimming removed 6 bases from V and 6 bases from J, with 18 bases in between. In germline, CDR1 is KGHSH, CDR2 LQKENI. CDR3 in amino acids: CASSALGGTFEQYF. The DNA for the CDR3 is TGTGCCAGCTCGGCCCTTGGCGGGACCTTCGAGCAGTACTTC. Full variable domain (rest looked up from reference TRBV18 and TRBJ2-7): NAGVMQNPRHLVRRRGQEARLRCSPMKGHSHVYWYRQLPEEGLKFMVYLQKENIIDESGMPKERFSAEFPKEGPSILRIQQVVRGDSAAYFCASSALGGTFEQYFGPGTRLTVT.

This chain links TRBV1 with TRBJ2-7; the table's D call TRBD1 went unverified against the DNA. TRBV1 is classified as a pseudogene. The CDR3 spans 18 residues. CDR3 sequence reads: CTSSPPRSWVGHSYEQYF. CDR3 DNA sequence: TGCACCAGCAGCCCTCCCCGGAGTTGGGTGGGGCACTCCTACGAGCAGTACTTC.

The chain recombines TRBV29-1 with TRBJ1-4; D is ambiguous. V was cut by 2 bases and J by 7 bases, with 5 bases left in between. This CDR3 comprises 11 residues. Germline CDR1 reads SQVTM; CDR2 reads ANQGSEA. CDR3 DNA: TGCAGCGTTGAAAGGCTTGAAAAACTGTTTTTT. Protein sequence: CSVERLEKLFF.

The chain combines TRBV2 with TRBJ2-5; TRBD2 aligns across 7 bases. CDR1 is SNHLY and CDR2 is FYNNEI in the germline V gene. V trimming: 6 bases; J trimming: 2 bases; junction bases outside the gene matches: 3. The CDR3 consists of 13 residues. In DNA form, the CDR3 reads TGTGCCAGCAGCAAGCGGGAACAAGAGACCCAGTACTTC. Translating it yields CASSKREQETQYF.

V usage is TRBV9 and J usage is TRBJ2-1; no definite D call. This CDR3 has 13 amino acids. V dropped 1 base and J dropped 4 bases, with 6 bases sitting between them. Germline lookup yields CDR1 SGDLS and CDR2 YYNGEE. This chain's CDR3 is CASSVQRYNEQFF. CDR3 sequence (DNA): TGTGCCAGCAGCGTACAGAGGTACAATGAGCAGTTCTTC.

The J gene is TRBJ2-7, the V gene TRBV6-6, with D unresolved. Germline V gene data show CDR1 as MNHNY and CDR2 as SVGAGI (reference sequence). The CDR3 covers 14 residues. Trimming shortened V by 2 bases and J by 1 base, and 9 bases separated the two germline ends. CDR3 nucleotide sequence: TGTGCCAGCAGTTACGCTGTGGTGTCCTACGAGCAGTACTTC. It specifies CASSYAVVSYEQYF.

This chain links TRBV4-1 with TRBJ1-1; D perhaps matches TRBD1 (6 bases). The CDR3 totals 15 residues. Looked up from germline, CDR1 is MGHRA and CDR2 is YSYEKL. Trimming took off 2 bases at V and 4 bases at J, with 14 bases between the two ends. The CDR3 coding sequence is TGCGCCAGCAGCCAACGTGGCAGGGGATTCACTGAAGCTTTCTTT. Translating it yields CASSQRGRGFTEAFF.

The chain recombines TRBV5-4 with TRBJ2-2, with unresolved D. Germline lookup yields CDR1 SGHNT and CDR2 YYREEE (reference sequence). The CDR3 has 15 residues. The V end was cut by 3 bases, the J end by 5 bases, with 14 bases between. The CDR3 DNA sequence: TGTGCCAGCAGCTCACACAGCCTGAGGACCGGGGAGCTGTTTTTT. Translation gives CASSSHSLRTGELFF.

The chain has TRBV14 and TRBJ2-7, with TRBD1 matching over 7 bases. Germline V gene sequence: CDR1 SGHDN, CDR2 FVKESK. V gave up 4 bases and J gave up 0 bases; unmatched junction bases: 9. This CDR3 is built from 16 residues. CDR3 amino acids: CASSPLGQESSYEQYF. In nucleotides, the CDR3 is TGTGCCAGCAGCCCTCTAGGACAGGAGAGCTCCTACGAGCAGTACTTC.

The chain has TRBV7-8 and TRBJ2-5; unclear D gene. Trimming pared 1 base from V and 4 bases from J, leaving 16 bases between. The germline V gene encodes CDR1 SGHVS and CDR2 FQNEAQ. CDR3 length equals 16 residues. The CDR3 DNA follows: TGTGCCAGCAGCTTAGGGTCGGCCCGCGAGTCAGAGACCCAGTACTTC. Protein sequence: CASSLGSARESETQYF.